The rows below give T cell receptor beta chains drawn from one sample of a study of blood T cell repertoires in COVID-19. Here immunoSEQ multiplex PCR was the method, and the copy in TCRdb shows in-frame clones only, minus some. The table lists 130,000 or so clones, around 80% of them singletons. Sequenced input: PBMCs or T cells enriched from blood (not recorded which). The receptors shown here come from a man aged 40-50 years with acute COVID-19. Each CDR3 is given with its conserved first and last residue. A D gene is named only where the DNA matches it firmly. The listing skips clone size in some rows; elsewhere it reads once, few, many or a size class.

CASSEGTSGRRTGELFF	TGCGCCAGCAGCGAAGGGACTAGCGGGAGGCGGACCGGGGAGCTGTTTTTT	-	TRBV5-1	TRBJ2-2	TRBD2
CASSISGVTDTQYF	TGTGCCAGTAGTATCTCGGGGGTCACAGATACGCAGTATTTT	-	TRBV19	TRBJ2-3	-
CAWERETQYF	TGTGCCTGGGAGCGAGAGACCCAGTACTTC	-	TRBV30	TRBJ2-5	-
CASSLEGGTSGSDTQYF	TGCGCCAGCAGCTTGGAGGGAGGGACTAGCGGTTCAGATACGCAGTATTTT	-	TRBV5-1	TRBJ2-3	TRBD2
CASSLLGGLSSYNEQFF	TGTGCCAGCAGCTTACTCGGCGGGTTGAGCTCCTACAATGAGCAGTTCTTC	-	TRBV7-9	TRBJ2-1	-
CASSQADSGEAFF	TGTGCCAGCAGCCAAGCGGACAGTGGTGAAGCTTTCTTT	once	TRBV14	TRBJ1-1	-
CASQKGDRVQETQYF	TGTGCCAGCCAGAAAGGGGACAGAGTACAAGAGACCCAGTACTTC	-	TRBV7-9	TRBJ2-5	TRBD1
CASSEGGNTEAFF	TGTGCCAGTAGTGAAGGGGGGAACACTGAAGCTTTCTTT	-	TRBV19	TRBJ1-1	-
CASSLAQGTGNTEAFF	TGTGCCAGCAGCTTGGCCCAGGGGACAGGCAACACTGAAGCTTTCTTT	-	TRBV5-4	TRBJ1-1	TRBD1
CASSPDSQSYNEQFF	TGTGCCAGCTCACCAGACTCTCAATCCTACAATGAGCAGTTCTTC	-	TRBV18	TRBJ2-1	-
CASSVSGAGNTEAFF	TGTGCCAGCAGCGTCAGCGGGGCAGGGAACACTGAAGCTTTCTTT	-	TRBV9	TRBJ1-1	-
CASSLSPGSGNTIYF	TGTGCCAGCAGCTTATCCCCGGGAAGTGGAAACACCATATATTTT	-	TRBV5-6	TRBJ1-3	-
CASSSLSGGNTGELFF	TGTGCCAGCAGCTCGCTTAGCGGGGGAAACACCGGGGAGCTGTTTTTT	-	TRBV7-6	TRBJ2-2	TRBD2
CASSPGTDYSRETQYF	TGTGCCAGCTCACCAGGGACGGACTACTCTCGAGAGACCCAGTACTTC	-	TRBV18	TRBJ2-5	-
CASSPGDREAFF	TGTGCCAGCAGCCCAGGGGACAGAGAAGCTTTCTTT	-	TRBV11-3	TRBJ1-1	TRBD1
CASSSRMEGGYTF	TGTGCCAGCAGCTCTAGGATGGAGGGTGGCTACACCTTC	-	TRBV9	TRBJ1-2	-
CASRGQGNTGELFF	TGTGCCAGCAGAGGACAGGGGAACACCGGGGAGCTGTTTTTT	-	TRBV6-5	TRBJ2-2	TRBD1